Listed below are T cell receptor beta chains from one sample, sequenced in a study of T cells after yellow fever vaccination. From the 5' RACE reads, TCRdb called clonotypes with MiXCR, one entry per CDR3 protein. Of some 550,000 distinct CDR3 sequences detected, roughly 19% appear once; the ten largest clones hold roughly 13%. The source was PBMCs, collected 15 days after the yellow fever booster vaccination. Receptor source: a man aged 25 to 45 who received the YFV17D yellow fever vaccine. The CDR3 runs from the conserved cysteine through the conserved F or W. Size values are once, few and many counts, or a class for expanded clones, and some rows have none.

size	V	J	CDR3
once	TRBV2	TRBJ2-5	CASSEMAGGLQETQYF
NA	TRBV20-1	TRBJ2-6	CSARVLTGANVLTF
NA	TRBV9	TRBJ2-5	CASSVAIASGTQYF
NA	TRBV18	TRBJ2-1	CASSPQMSSSGEQFF
few	TRBV5-1	TRBJ2-1	CASSFQSVSWEQFF
NA	TRBV12-3/TRBV12-4	TRBJ2-5	CASTVDAQETQYF
many	TRBV4-3	TRBJ2-3	CASSQDSFGRGDTQYF
NA	TRBV10-3	TRBJ2-5	CAISESIQGRETQYF
NA	TRBV3-1	TRBJ2-5	CASSPKAPGLAKRETQYF
NA	TRBV7-9	TRBJ2-1	CASAQREQFF
few	TRBV19	TRBJ2-1	CASSFSGYYNEQFF
NA	TRBV5-1	TRBJ2-7	CASSFGGNSYEQYF
few	TRBV6-2/TRBV6-3	TRBJ2-4	CASSDGLAGVAKNIQYF
NA	TRBV30	TRBJ2-1	CAWSAGASQFF
NA	TRBV11-2	TRBJ2-3	CASSSGLAGPAYTDTQYF
few	TRBV7-2	TRBJ2-3	CASSRFSGSTDTQYF
NA	TRBV7-2	TRBJ2-1	CASSFIAASYGEQFF
NA	TRBV6-6	TRBJ2-5	CASRVRVAWTQYF
few	TRBV3-1	TRBJ1-4	CASSQVGEKMFF
NA	TRBV5-6	TRBJ2-7	CASTQVSSGYEQYF
NA	TRBV5-6	TRBJ1-1	CASSLDDRGGVEAFF
NA	TRBV30	TRBJ2-1	CAWATGGAYNEQFF
few	TRBV6-1	TRBJ1-2	CASSVQGARNGYTF
NA	TRBV18	TRBJ2-7	CASSLVGGPTYEQYF
few	TRBV29-1	TRBJ2-7	CSVAPGLIYEQYF
few	TRBV29-1	TRBJ2-3	CSVIDPTADTDTQYF
few	TRBV4-3	TRBJ2-7	CASSQDLRTDYEQYF
NA	TRBV3-1	TRBJ1-1	CASSHEYTGAFF
few	TRBV2	TRBJ2-7	CAQTAGGFEQYF
NA	TRBV18	TRBJ1-4	CASSQGMGSEKLFF
once	TRBV12-3/TRBV12-4	TRBJ2-7	CASSLLGGVSYEQYF
NA	TRBV3-1	TRBJ2-1	CASSQEGLAGNEQFF
few	TRBV3-1	TRBJ2-1	CASSRREGYGEQFF
few	TRBV19	TRBJ2-1	CASSTRGRGYNEQFF
few	TRBV7-2	TRBJ2-5	CASSLGRNRGVWETQYF
NA	TRBV5-1	TRBJ2-5	CAGSLVAQGETQYF
NA	TRBV5-1	TRBJ2-7	CASSLASRGYYEQYF
few	TRBV25-1	TRBJ2-7	CASPYEQYF
few	TRBV4-3	TRBJ2-1	CASSQSGWDLQFF
NA	TRBV28	TRBJ1-3	CASSDGQIGNTIYF
few	TRBV28	TRBJ2-1	CASSPGSGGFDNEQFF
few	TRBV6-5	TRBJ2-5	CASSFGRSGETQYF
few	TRBV6-1	TRBJ2-6	CASSSPLPSPPLGANVLTF
NA	TRBV7-9	TRBJ1-4	CASSLETVFQNEKLFF
many	TRBV20-1	TRBJ2-2	CSAPLWGSSGTSPNTGELFF
NA	TRBV7-2	TRBJ2-5	CASSSSARETQYF
few	TRBV25-1	TRBJ2-5	CASSDPTRGLETQYF
few	TRBV12-3/TRBV12-4	TRBJ2-2	CASIAVLVRAGELFF
NA	TRBV6-5	TRBJ2-1	CASSYGLYNEQFF